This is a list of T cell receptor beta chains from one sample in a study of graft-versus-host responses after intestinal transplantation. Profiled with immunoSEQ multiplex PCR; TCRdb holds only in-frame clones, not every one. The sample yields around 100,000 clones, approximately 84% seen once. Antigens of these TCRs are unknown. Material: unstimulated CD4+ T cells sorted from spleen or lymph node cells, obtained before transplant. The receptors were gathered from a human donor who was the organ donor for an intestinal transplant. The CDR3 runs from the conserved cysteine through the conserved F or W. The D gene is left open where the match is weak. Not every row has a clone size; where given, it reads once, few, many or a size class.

CASSLGPGGGSPLHF TGCGCCAGCAGCTTGGGGCCCGGTGGAGGGTCACCCCTCCACTTT NA 15 TRBJ1-6 TRBV5-1 once
CASSEIRGGALSTDTQYF TGCGCCAGCAGTGAAATAAGGGGGGGGGCCCTTAGCACAGATACGCAGTATTTT NA 18 TRBJ2-3 TRBV10-1 NA
CASSFGQGAKNIQYF TGTGCCAGCAGTTTTGGTCAGGGGGCCAAAAACATTCAGTACTTC NA 15 TRBJ2-4 TRBV28 NA
CASRNSGTDNNQPQHF TGTGCCAGCAGGAATTCCGGGACAGATAACAATCAGCCCCAGCATTTT TRBD1 16 TRBJ1-5 TRBV6-6 few
CASSQTGSNYGYTF TGTGCCAGCAGCCAGACAGGGTCGAACTATGGCTACACCTTC TRBD1 14 TRBJ1-2 TRBV28 NA
CAISESGTGAGELFF TGTGCCATCAGTGAGTCCGGGACAGGGGCCGGGGAGCTGTTTTTT TRBD1 15 TRBJ2-2 TRBV10-3 NA
CASSLGGGAFVSTDTQYF TGTGCCAGCAGCTTGGGCGGGGGGGCCTTCGTGAGCACAGATACGCAGTATTTT TRBD2 18 TRBJ2-3 TRBV5-4 NA
CASHRDTYEQYF TGTGCCAGCCACAGGGATACCTACGAGCAGTACTTC NA 12 TRBJ2-7 TRBV2 once
CASRRGVYTGELFF TGTGCCAGTAGGAGGGGAGTTTACACCGGGGAGCTGTTTTTT NA 14 TRBJ2-2 TRBV19 NA
CASSIQGDGSYEQYF TGTGCCAGTAGTATTCAGGGGGACGGATCCTACGAGCAGTACTTC TRBD1 15 TRBJ2-7 TRBV19 NA
CASRMIGTYEQYF TGTGCCAGTAGGATGATAGGGACCTACGAGCAGTACTTC NA 13 TRBJ2-7 TRBV19 NA
CASSLPTSGADIQYF TGCGCCAGCAGCTTGCCGACTAGCGGGGCCGACATTCAGTACTTC TRBD2 15 TRBJ2-4 TRBV5-1 NA
CASSLGDRVNTIYF TGCGCCAGCAGCTTGGGGGACAGGGTGAACACCATATATTTT TRBD1 14 TRBJ1-3 TRBV5-1 once
CASSTPGLGTNNEQFF TGTGCCAGCAGCACACCGGGACTAGGCACGAACAATGAGCAGTTCTTC TRBD2 16 TRBJ2-1 TRBV5-4 NA
CAISSGTGDTGELFF TGTGCCATCAGCTCCGGGACAGGGGACACCGGGGAGCTGTTTTTT TRBD1 15 TRBJ2-2 TRBV10-3 NA
CASSKTTGVSSNQPQHF TGTGCCAGCAGTAAGACGACAGGGGTATCTAGCAATCAGCCCCAGCATTTT TRBD1 17 TRBJ1-5 TRBV2 NA
CASSIRTGGSRATEAFF TGTGCCAGTAGTATCAGGACAGGGGGCTCCAGGGCAACTGAAGCTTTCTTT TRBD1 17 TRBJ1-1 TRBV19 NA
CASSPSTANSGNTIYF TGTGCCAGCTCACCCTCGACGGCAAACTCTGGAAACACCATATATTTT NA 16 TRBJ1-3 TRBV18 NA
CASSEGPGGTNNEQFF TGTGCCAGCAGTGAGGGCCCCGGGGGGACTAACAATGAGCAGTTCTTC TRBD2 16 TRBJ2-1 TRBV6-1 NA
CASSRTGEMRPQETQYF TGCGCCAGCAGCCGGACAGGGGAAATGAGACCACAAGAGACCCAGTACTTC TRBD1 17 TRBJ2-5 TRBV4-1 NA
CASDRDNTDTQYF TGTGCCAGCGACAGGGACAACACAGATACGCAGTATTTT TRBD1 13 TRBJ2-3 TRBV2 NA
CASSLAAGYGYTF TGTGCCAGCAGCTTAGCGGCCGGCTATGGCTACACCTTC NA 13 TRBJ1-2 TRBV7-3 few
CASSLDWGQETQYF TGCGCCAGCAGCTTGGATTGGGGGCAAGAGACCCAGTACTTC NA 14 TRBJ2-5 TRBV5-1 NA
CASRLLGYNEQFF TGTGCCAGCAGACTCCTCGGCTACAATGAGCAGTTCTTC NA 13 TRBJ2-1 TRBV6-4 NA
CAISDSPGQTNYGYTF TGTGCCATCAGTGATTCGCCGGGACAGACAAACTATGGCTACACCTTC TRBD1 16 TRBJ1-2 TRBV10-3 NA
CASSLFAGGIPNTGELFF TGCGCCAGCAGCTTGTTTGCGGGGGGTATACCGAACACCGGGGAGCTGTTTTTT TRBD2 18 TRBJ2-2 TRBV5-1 NA
CASTPTGTGNTGELFF TGTGCCAGTACCCCAACAGGGACAGGGAACACCGGGGAGCTGTTTTTT TRBD1 16 TRBJ2-2 TRBV19 NA
CASNEGAPPYNEQFF TGTGCCAGCAACGAGGGTGCCCCTCCCTACAATGAGCAGTTCTTC NA 15 TRBJ2-1 TRBV28 NA